This note documents a single T cell receptor beta chain sequence. Its antigen remains unknown. Time point denoted: patch test 3, about 24 weeks after DPC sensitization. Treatment given: therapeutic diphenylcyclopropenone sensitization with weekly scalp DPC. This sample stems from a study of human T cells and chemical hapten exposure. TCRdb re-called the RACE reads through MiXCR, storing one row per CDR3 protein. The sample shows more than 70,000 distinct CDR3 sequences, 9.5% to 13% of them seen only once. Regarding the study as a whole: The immune response of these alopecia patients might not match healthy individuals'. The number of TCRs over 1 in 1000 frequency stayed unchanged after DPC.

CDR1 DFQATT and CDR2 SNEGSKA come from the germline V gene (reference sequence). The CDR3 runs to 10 residues. The chain couples TRBV20-1 to TRBJ1-1; 8 nucleotides align to TRBD1. This TCR derives from a woman in her thirties with alopecia areata. Some clones in this sample may be carry-over from other donors' samples. Source: whole blood, taken in connection with sensitization to the hapten diphenylcyclopropenone (DPC). For the CDR3, the DNA is TGCAGGACAGGGGCTGGGATGGCTTTCTTT. Translating gives CRTGAGMAFF.